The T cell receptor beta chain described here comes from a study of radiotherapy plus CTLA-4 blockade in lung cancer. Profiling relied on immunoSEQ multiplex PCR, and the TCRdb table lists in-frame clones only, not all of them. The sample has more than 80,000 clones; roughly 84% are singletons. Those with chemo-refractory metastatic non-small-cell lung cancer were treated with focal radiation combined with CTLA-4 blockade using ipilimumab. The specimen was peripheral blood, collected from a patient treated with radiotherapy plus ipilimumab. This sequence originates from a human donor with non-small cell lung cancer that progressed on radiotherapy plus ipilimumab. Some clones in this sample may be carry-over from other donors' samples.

CDR3 protein: CASSLQATGELFF. For the CDR3, the DNA is TGCGCCAGCAGCTTACAGGCGACCGGGGAGCTGTTTTTT. This chain connects TRBV5-1 to TRBJ2-2, with D possibly being TRBD1 (5 bases). This CDR3 region has 13 residues. Trimming removed 2 bases at V and 5 bases at J, with 7 bases between. The germline CDR1 and CDR2 sequences are SGHRS and YFSETQ.